These T cell receptor beta chains were read from a single sample in a study of technical replicates of blood from a few donors. Libraries were prepared by immunoSEQ multiplex PCR; TCRdb keeps only in-frame clonotypes and omits some of them. The table lists about 14,000 clones, 84% of them singletons. Sequenced input: PBMCs. All receptors come from a human donor in good health. CDR3s include the opening cysteine and the closing phenylalanine or tryptophan. A D gene is named only where the DNA matches it firmly. Rows give clone size only sometimes, using once, few, many, or a class for an expanded clone.

V gene	D gene	clone size	J gene	CDR3 DNA	CDR3 protein
TRBV7-9	NA	NA	TRBJ1-2	TGTGCCAGCAGCAAGGGTAGTCGGAGGAAGGTCGATGGCTACACCTTC	CASSKGSRRKVDGYTF
TRBV30	NA	once	TRBJ1-2	TGTGCCTCCCCTCAAAGCGGTGTGAGTGGCTACACCTTC	CASPQSGVSGYTF
TRBV2	NA	NA	TRBJ2-1	TGTGCCAGCAGTGATCTTCACATGAGACAGTCTTACAATGAGCAGTTCTTC	CASSDLHMRQSYNEQFF
TRBV6-5	NA	NA	TRBJ2-5	TGTGCCAGCAGCCCGTCCCGGGAGACCCAGTACTTC	CASSPSRETQYF
TRBV5-5	NA	NA	TRBJ2-7	TGTGCCAGCAGCTTTCTCTACGAGCAGTACTTC	CASSFLYEQYF
TRBV5-1	NA	NA	TRBJ1-4	TGCGCCAGCAGCATTCGCGGACAGCCTGCAACTAATGAAAAACTGTTTTTT	CASSIRGQPATNEKLFF
TRBV5-5	NA	NA	TRBJ2-7	TGTGCCAGCAGCTTCTTGGCGGGATCGAGCTACGAGCAGTACTTC	CASSFLAGSSYEQYF
TRBV7-2	NA	NA	TRBJ2-7	TGTGCCAGCAGCTGGGAGTCCAGCACCCCCTACGAGCAGTACTTC	CASSWESSTPYEQYF
TRBV6-1	NA	NA	TRBJ2-2	TGTGCCAGCTCAGGCAGCGGGAACACCGGGGAGCTGTTTTTT	CASSGSGNTGELFF
TRBV7-9	NA	NA	TRBJ1-1	TGTGCCAGCAGCTTATTAGGCCAGCGTGAAGCTTTCTTT	CASSLLGQREAFF
TRBV2	TRBD2	NA	TRBJ2-3	TGTGCCAGCAACGGGGGACAGGGAGACCCCGGGACTAGCGGGAGAACTGCCACAGATACGCAGTATTTT	CASNGGQGDPGTSGRTATDTQYF
TRBV13	TRBD2	NA	TRBJ2-2	TGTGCCAGCAGCCTAAACTCGGGACTAGCGGGAGACCCGGTCACCGGGGAGCTGTTTTTT	CASSLNSGLAGDPVTGELFF
TRBV30	NA	NA	TRBJ2-2	TGTGCCTGGAGTGTCCAGGGCACCGGGGAGCTGTTTTTT	CAWSVQGTGELFF
TRBV29-1	TRBD1	NA	TRBJ2-2	TGCAGCGTTGAAGGGGACAGCAACACCGGGGAGCTGTTTTTT	CSVEGDSNTGELFF
TRBV5-3	TRBD1	NA	TRBJ2-7	TGTGCCAGAAGCTTGGAATCCGGGACAGCTTCCTACGAGCAGTACTTC	CARSLESGTASYEQYF
TRBV18	NA	once	TRBJ1-1	TGTGCCAGCTCACCTTCACGCAGGGATGAAGCTTTCTTT	CASSPSRRDEAFF
TRBV6-1	NA	NA	TRBJ1-5	TGTGCCAGCAGTGAACAGGATCAGCCCCAGCATTTT	CASSEQDQPQHF
TRBV18	NA	NA	TRBJ2-7	TGTGCCAGCTCACTGGGGACTCCCTTTACCTACGAGCAGTACTTC	CASSLGTPFTYEQYF
TRBV7-3	NA	once	TRBJ2-7	TGTGCCAGCAGCTTAGAAGCGGGCTACGAGCAGTACTTC	CASSLEAGYEQYF
TRBV29-1	NA	few	TRBJ1-3	TGCAGCGTTACTCGGACAAGCTCTGGAAACACCATATATTTT	CSVTRTSSGNTIYF
TRBV5-8	TRBD2	NA	TRBJ2-7	TGTGCCAGCAGCCCGGGGACTAGCGGGGGGTACGAGCAGTACTTC	CASSPGTSGGYEQYF
TRBV6-5	TRBD2	NA	TRBJ2-5	TGTGCCAGCAGTTACGAGCGGGAGTGGGCAGAGACCCAGTACTTC	CASSYEREWAETQYF
TRBV7-7	TRBD1	NA	TRBJ2-5	TGTGCCAGCAGCTTAGGACAGGGGGGACAAGAGACCCAGTACTTC	CASSLGQGGQETQYF
TRBV7-3	NA	NA	TRBJ2-7	TGTGCCAGCAGCTTTACAGGGTACGAGCAGTACTTC	CASSFTGYEQYF
TRBV5-1	TRBD1	NA	TRBJ1-1	TGCGCCAGCAGCTTGGTGGGACAGGAATCCACTGAAGCTTTCTTT	CASSLVGQESTEAFF
TRBV19	NA	NA	TRBJ2-3	TGTGCCAGTAGTATGTGGGAGTGGGGCACAGATACGCAGTATTTT	CASSMWEWGTDTQYF
TRBV6-5	NA	NA	TRBJ2-1	TGTGCCAGCAGTCCGCTGACTCAGCCCTACAATGAGCAGTTCTTC	CASSPLTQPYNEQFF
TRBV29-1	TRBD2	NA	TRBJ2-5	TGCAGCGCCGCTAGCGGGAGTGTGGAGACCCAGTACTTC	CSAASGSVETQYF
TRBV19	NA	NA	TRBJ1-5	TGTGCCAGTAGCCGGGGACAAGTTGAAGGGCAGCCCCAGCATTTT	CASSRGQVEGQPQHF
TRBV5-1	TRBD2	NA	TRBJ2-2	TGCGCCAGCAGCCGACGGACTAGCGGGAGGGTGACCGGGGAGCTGTTTTTT	CASSRRTSGRVTGELFF
TRBV15	NA	NA	TRBJ1-1	TGTGCCACCAGCACCGGGGGGATAGAAACTGAAGCTTTCTTT	CATSTGGIETEAFF
TRBV27	NA	NA	TRBJ1-2	TGTGCCAGCAGTTTAGGCCAGGGGCCGTATGGCTACACCTTC	CASSLGQGPYGYTF
TRBV19	NA	NA	TRBJ2-6	TGTGCCAGTAGTGTGTACAGGGCATCTGGGGCCAACGTCCTGACTTTC	CASSVYRASGANVLTF
TRBV6-5	TRBD2	NA	TRBJ2-7	TGTGCCAGCAGTTACTCGGTAGCGGGAGCCTACGAGCAGTACTTC	CASSYSVAGAYEQYF
TRBV6-5	NA	NA	TRBJ2-7	TGTGCCAGCAGTTACTCAGGCGGAGAGCAGTACTTC	CASSYSGGEQYF
TRBV5-1	NA	NA	TRBJ1-2	TGCGCCAGCAGCTTGGTACAGGGCTCCTATGGCTACACCTTC	CASSLVQGSYGYTF
TRBV10-3	NA	NA	TRBJ2-6	TGTGCCCTCGGGGACACCGCGTACTCTGGGGCCAACGTCCTGACTTTC	CALGDTAYSGANVLTF
TRBV6-6	TRBD2	NA	TRBJ2-2	TGTGCCAGCAGCGGGACTAGCTTGGGGAACACCGGGGAGCTGTTTTTT	CASSGTSLGNTGELFF